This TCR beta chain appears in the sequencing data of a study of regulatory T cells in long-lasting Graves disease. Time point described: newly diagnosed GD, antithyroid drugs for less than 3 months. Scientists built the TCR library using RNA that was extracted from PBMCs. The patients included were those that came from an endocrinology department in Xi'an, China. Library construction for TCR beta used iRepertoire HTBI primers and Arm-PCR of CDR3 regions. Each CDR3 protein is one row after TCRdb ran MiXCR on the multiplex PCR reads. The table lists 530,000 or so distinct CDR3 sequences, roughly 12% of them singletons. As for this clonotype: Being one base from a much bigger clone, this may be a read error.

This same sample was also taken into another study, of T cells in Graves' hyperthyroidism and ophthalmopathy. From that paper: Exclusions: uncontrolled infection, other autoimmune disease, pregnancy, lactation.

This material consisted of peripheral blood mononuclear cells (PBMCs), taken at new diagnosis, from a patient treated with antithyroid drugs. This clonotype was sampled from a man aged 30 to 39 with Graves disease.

CDR3 coding DNA: TGTGCCAGCAGCCAAGCACCATCGAATGAGCAGTACTTC. Amino acids: CASSQAPSNEQYF. V is TRBV14 and J is TRBJ2-5, with D uncertain. The V gene's germline CDR1 is SGHDN and CDR2 FVKESK. Trimming stripped 1 base from V and 11 bases from J, with 14 bases between. This CDR3 is 13 amino acids long.